The source of this T cell receptor beta chain is a study of regulatory T cells in long-lasting Graves disease. For the study at large: Positivity for TSH receptor antibodies plus over 5 years of antithyroid drugs meant persistent Graves' disease. Study outcomes and limitations: The sample size was small, and this may have reduced accuracy. Persistent patients shared more public clonotypes (under 3,000) than newly diagnosed patients (over 900). Persistent disease preferred TRBV28, TRBJ1-2 and TRBJ2-5; new disease, TRBV20-1 and TRBJ2-1.

In this sample, this clonotype turned up many times. As yet, its antigen is unknown. The authors built TCR beta libraries using iRepertoire HTBI primers and Arm-PCR of CDR3 regions. TCRdb re-analysed the multiplex PCR reads in MiXCR, keeping a single row per CDR3 protein. The sample has 350,000 to 500,000 distinct CDR3 sequences; around 20% are singletons. Looked up from germline, CDR1 is SGHTA and CDR2 is FQGNSA. The CDR3 has 15 residues. With 6 bases clipped from V and 1 base from J, the junction kept 4 bases outside the gene matches. Time point described: persistent/refractory GD, antithyroid drugs over 5 years with positive TRAb. PBMC RNA was the source of the TCR library.

The genes are TRBV7-2 and TRBJ2-7, with 12 bases that match TRBD2. The source is a female donor with Graves disease. The source was peripheral blood mononuclear cells (PBMCs), collected when the disease was refractory, from a patient treated with antithyroid drugs. CDR3 residues: CASRDGTSGSYEQYF. CDR3 nucleotides: TGTGCCAGCAGAGACGGGACTAGCGGGTCCTACGAGCAGTACTTC.